The rows below give T cell receptor beta chains drawn from one sample of a study of CD8 T cells in cerebrospinal fluid in Alzheimer's disease. Reprocessing the 10x single-cell sequencing reads, TCRdb reports a single entry for every CDR3 protein and omits DNA. The listing records 1,500 to 2,000 distinct CDR3 sequences. Sequences were obtained from cerebrospinal fluid. Receptors were obtained from a human donor in good health. CDR3s include the opening cysteine and the closing phenylalanine or tryptophan. Size is stated for part of the rows, as once, few or many counts, or as a class when the clone is expanded.

CDR3 length	clone size	J gene	V gene	CDR3 protein
15	medium-sized	TRBJ2-2	TRBV24-1	CATSSGTGGSGELFF
15	medium-sized	TRBJ2-1	TRBV20-1	CSAAIPGLVRNEQFF
12	medium-sized	TRBJ2-1	TRBV5-1	CASSGGLNEQFF
15	medium-sized	TRBJ1-5	TRBV7-9	CASSGEGHSNQPQHF
13	medium-sized	TRBJ1-1	TRBV19	CASSTPGSTEAFF
14	medium-sized	TRBJ2-7	TRBV25-1	CATAVPEGTYEQYF
14	large	TRBJ1-6	TRBV20-1	CSARQDRGYSPLHF
15	large	TRBJ2-3	TRBV11-2	CASSPFWGDTNTQYF
16	medium-sized	TRBJ2-1	TRBV24-1	CATSDFRRGGDNEQFF
13	medium-sized	TRBJ1-2	TRBV9	CASSADLVYGYTF
16	medium-sized	TRBJ2-7	TRBV28	CASSLLGTGGDYEQYF
15	medium-sized	TRBJ1-5	TRBV28	CASLMPSSGVQPQHF
14	medium-sized	TRBJ2-5	TRBV7-2	CASSDGGNQETQYF
17	medium-sized	TRBJ1-2	TRBV2	CASSEGARGRNVDGYTF
15	medium-sized	TRBJ2-7	TRBV6-5	CASSYGASGNYEQYF
15	medium-sized	TRBJ1-4	TRBV9	CASSAIQGLYEKLFF
15	-	TRBJ2-7	TRBV5-4	CASSLASGGYYEQYF
14	medium-sized	TRBJ2-7	TRBV11-2	CASSLSQGLYEQYF
15	medium-sized	TRBJ2-5	TRBV5-4	CASSSSGGAGETQYF
15	large	TRBJ2-5	TRBV11-2	CASSSVYDSQETQYF
15	medium-sized	TRBJ1-3	TRBV15	CATSRDIGVGNTIYF
14	-	TRBJ2-3	TRBV12-3/TRBV12-4	CASTLSGYTDTQYF
17	medium-sized	TRBJ2-1	TRBV19	CASSIDFRDRPYNEQFF
17	medium-sized	TRBJ2-3	TRBV5-6	CASSLWTGGASTDTQYF
13	large	TRBJ2-5	TRBV24-1	CATSEWDRGAQYF
15	medium-sized	TRBJ2-2	TRBV11-2	CASSWGAGTTGELFF